Following are 23 T cell receptor beta chains from one sample sequenced in a study of blood T cell repertoires in COVID-19. Clones were read by immunoSEQ multiplex PCR, and TCRdb kept only the in-frame ones, dropping some. The table lists under 75,000 clones, about 80% of them singletons. The sample comprised peripheral blood. These receptors were taken from a man aged 65-85 years who had recovered from COVID-19.

This chain joins TRBV28 and TRBJ2-3, with TRBD1 matching over 8 bases. The CDR3 consists of 15 residues. V was pared by 6 bases and J by 8 bases, with 13 bases of the junction left unmatched. The germline V gene has CDR1 MDHEN and CDR2 SYDVKM. CDR3 sequence reads: CASRTDRVPLRTQYF. The CDR3 nucleotides read TGTGCCAGCAGGACGGACAGGGTCCCACTTCGTACGCAGTATTTT. The whole variable domain, remainder taken from reference TRBV28 and TRBJ2-3, is DVKVTQSSRYLVKRTGEKVFLECVQDMDHENMFWYRQDPGLGLRLIYFSYDVKMKEKGDIPEGYSVSREKKERFSLILESASTNQTSMYLCASRTDRVPLRTQYFGPGTRLTVL.

The CDR3, as DNA: TGTGCCAGCTCACCCCAGACAGGGTTTAATCAGCCCCAGCATTTT. Encoded protein: CASSPQTGFNQPQHF. The chain uses TRBV18 and TRBJ1-5, with 7 bases lining up with TRBD1. The CDR3 totals 15 residues. V was clipped by 3 bases and J by 4 bases; unmatched bases: 6. CDR1 KGHSH and CDR2 LQKENI come from the germline V gene.

V gene TRBV27 combines with J gene TRBJ2-5; TRBD1 agrees at 9 bases. Trimming cost V 3 bases and J 3 bases; bases outside gene matches: 11. This CDR3 region has 17 residues. Germline CDR1 is MNHEY and CDR2 is SMNVEV (reference sequence). In nucleotides, the CDR3 is TGTGCCAGCAGTTTCGCCCGCGGGACAGGGTTCAAAGAGACCCAGTACTTC. Amino acids: CASSFARGTGFKETQYF.

This chain connects TRBV24-1 to TRBJ1-3; tentative D call: TRBD1 (5 bases). From germline, CDR1 is KGHDR and CDR2 SFDVKD. Between the trimmed V and J ends, which lost 2 bases and 3 bases, there was a span of 7 bases. The CDR3 runs to 14 residues. The CDR3 coding sequence is TGTGCCACCAGTGATTCGGGGGTTGGAAACACCATATATTTT. The encoded protein is CATSDSGVGNTIYF.

The rearrangement links TRBV2 to TRBJ1-5, with TRBD1 matching 7 bases. Germline V gene lookup returns CDR1 SNHLY and CDR2 FYNNEI. The CDR3 sequence is 13 residues long. V gave up 5 bases and J gave up 6 bases; unmatched junction bases: 4. The CDR3 DNA is TGTGCCAGCAGTTTAACAGGGGTTCAGCCCCAGCATTTT. Its protein is CASSLTGVQPQHF. Supplemented by reference TRBV2 and TRBJ1-5, the full variable domain reads EPEVTQTPSHQVTQMGQEVILRCVPISNHLYFYWYRQILGQKVEFLVSFYNNEISEKSEIFDDQFSVERPDGSNFTLKIRSTKLEDSAMYFCASSLTGVQPQHFGDGTRLSIL.

The rearrangement links TRBV6-2 or TRBV6-3 to TRBJ1-5; D unclear. Trimming removed 3 bases from V and 0 bases from J, with 3 bases in between. CDR1 MNHEY and CDR2 SVGEGT come from the germline V gene. CDR3 size: 13 residues. The CDR3 protein is CASSYNSNQPQHF. Here the CDR3 DNA reads TGTGCCAGCAGTTATAATAGCAATCAGCCCCAGCATTTT.

The V and J genes are TRBV12-3 or TRBV12-4 and TRBJ1-1, with D hard to call. V dropped 6 bases and J dropped 4 bases, with 12 bases sitting between them. CDR3 length equals 13 residues. This CDR3 is CASSSGRSTEAFF. The CDR3 nucleotides are TGTGCCAGCAGCTCGGGGAGGAGCACTGAAGCTTTCTTT.

This chain connects TRBV24-1 to TRBJ2-5; no reliable D call. CDR1 is KGHDR and CDR2 is SFDVKD in the germline V gene. The CDR3 totals 11 residues. V was shortened by 4 bases and J by 4 bases, with 3 bases between the two germline ends. The CDR3, as DNA: TGTGCCACCAGTGACCGAGAGACCCAGTACTTC. Translated, it gives CATSDRETQYF.

The gene calls are TRBV29-1 and TRBJ1-2; TRBD1 matches at 7 bases. CDR3 length: 14 residues. Germline-derived CDR1 and CDR2 are SQVTM and ANQGSEA. J lost 0 bases, V lost 7 bases, and 8 bases had no gene match. CDR3 sequence: CSASQGVANYGYTF. CDR3 nucleotides: TGCAGCGCTTCGCAGGGGGTAGCTAACTATGGCTACACCTTC. The variable domain in full, with the rest retrieved from reference TRBV29-1 and TRBJ1-2, is SAVISQKPSRDICQRGTSLTIQCQVDSQVTMMFWYRQQPGQSLTLIATANQGSEATYESGFVIDKFPISRPNLTFSTLTVSNMSPEDSSIYLCSASQGVANYGYTFGSGTRLTVV.

This clone was counted only a few times. The chain combines TRBV9 with TRBJ1-4, with a possible D match to TRBD1 (5 bases). V was cut by 6 bases and J by 5 bases, with 17 bases left in between. The length of the CDR3 is 15 residues. Per the germline V gene, CDR1 is SGDLS and CDR2 is YYNGEE. The CDR3 bases are TGTGCCAGCACCACAAGGGAGGGGAACAATGAAAAACTGTTTTTT. Translated: CASTTREGNNEKLFF.

In its sample, this clone was seen once. The V call is TRBV6-1, the J call TRBJ1-5, with TRBD1 matching over 9 bases. The CDR3 extends over 17 amino acids. Germline V gene lookup returns CDR1 MNHNS and CDR2 SASEGT. Trimming cost V 1 base and J 4 bases; bases outside gene matches: 8. The CDR3 here is CASSEEGAGTGNQPQHF. CDR3 DNA: TGTGCCAGCAGTGAAGAAGGAGCCGGGACAGGGAATCAGCCCCAGCATTTT.

J is TRBJ1-1 and V is TRBV7-9; D call uncertain. Germline-derived CDR1 and CDR2 are SEHNR and FQNEAQ (reference sequence). Trimming left V 1 base short and J 1 base short, with 4 bases between. CDR3 length: 13 residues. CDR3 protein: CASSLDRNTEAFF. The CDR3, as DNA: TGTGCCAGCAGCTTAGATAGGAACACTGAAGCTTTCTTT.

J is TRBJ2-7 and V is TRBV7-8, with unresolved D. With 2 bases removed from V and 0 bases from J, the gap between germline ends came to 5 bases. Looked up from germline, CDR1 is SGHVS and CDR2 is FQNEAQ. The CDR3 covers 13 residues. The DNA of the CDR3 is TGTGCCAGCAGCTTATCCGGCTCCTACGAGCAGTACTTC. Protein sequence: CASSLSGSYEQYF.

V is TRBV2 and J is TRBJ1-2, with TRBD1 matching over 8 bases. J was trimmed by 8 bases and V by 7 bases; bases with no gene match: 12. The CDR3 has 14 amino acids. Germline lookup yields CDR1 SNHLY and CDR2 FYNNEI. Written as DNA, the CDR3 is TGTGCCAGCACCCTCGGGACAGGATCTCGAGGCTACACCTTC. Residues: CASTLGTGSRGYTF.

This clone appeared a single time. The genes are TRBV5-8 and TRBJ1-2; TRBD1 is a possible D gene (5 bases). This CDR3 spans 15 amino acids. Trimming took off 3 bases at V and 4 bases at J, with 16 bases between the two ends. Germline CDR1 is SGHTS and CDR2 is YDEGEE. CDR3 residues: CASSSLAIQVYGYTF. The CDR3 bases are TGTGCCAGCAGCTCCCTTGCCATACAGGTCTATGGCTACACCTTC.

The chain has TRBV5-1 and TRBJ2-6; 7 nucleotides agree with TRBD1. CDR1 is SGHRS, CDR2 YFSETQ, per germline. The CDR3 length is 18 residues. V lost 2 bases to trimming and J lost 1 base; unmatched junction nucleotides: 9. This CDR3 reads CASSFLRNRGSGANVLTF. The CDR3 DNA is TGCGCCAGCAGCTTCCTCCGGAACAGGGGTTCTGGGGCCAACGTCCTGACTTTC.

The table lists this clone with a count of one. V gene TRBV30 combines with J gene TRBJ1-6; unclear D gene. CDR1 GTSNPN and CDR2 SVGIG come from the germline V gene (reference sequence). This CDR3 spans 13 amino acids. V lost 2 bases and J 15 bases, leaving 17 bases between the germline ends. The CDR3 sequence is CAWSHGRTSGLHF. CDR3 DNA: TGTGCCTGGAGTCATGGAAGGACTAGTGGCCTCCACTTT. Filled out from reference TRBV30 and TRBJ1-6, the complete variable domain reads SQTIHQWPATLVQPVGSPLSLECTVEGTSNPNLYWYRQAAGRGLQLLFYSVGIGQISSEVPQNLSASRPQDRQFILSSKKLLLSDSGFYLCAWSHGRTSGLHFGNGTRLTVT.

The V gene is TRBV15, the J gene TRBJ1-3; tentative D call: TRBD1 (6 bases). CDR1 is LNHNV, CDR2 YYDKDF, per germline (reference sequence). V lost 0 bases to trimming and J lost 4 bases, with 13 bases between them. This CDR3 has 16 amino acids. This chain's CDR3 is CATSRDRGATGNTIYF. The CDR3 DNA reads as TGTGCCACCAGCAGAGACAGGGGTGCAACGGGAAACACCATATATTTT.

The chain couples TRBV11-3 to TRBJ2-7; 11 bases map to TRBD2. The CDR3 totals 15 residues. Germline CDR1 and CDR2: SGHNT and YENEEA. V lost 5 bases and J lost 0; bases outside the gene matches: 3. As DNA, the CDR3 is TGTGCCAGCAGCCAAACTAGCGGGAGCTCCTACGAGCAGTACTTC. Translation: CASSQTSGSSYEQYF.

The V call is TRBV30, the J call TRBJ2-4; D is perhaps TRBD1 (6 bases). V shed 5 bases and J shed 5 bases, with 13 bases lying between them. The CDR3 spans 13 residues. Germline CDR1 GTSNPN, CDR2 SVGIG (reference sequence). CDR3 protein: CAWGQGPQNIQYF. The CDR3 coding sequence is TGTGCCTGGGGTCAGGGGCCTCAAAACATTCAGTACTTC.

The chain has TRBV6-2 or TRBV6-3 and TRBJ1-6, with D possibly TRBD1 on 5 matching bases. Germline loops: CDR1 MNHEY, CDR2 SVGEGT. The CDR3 loop spans 12 amino acids. V was trimmed by 6 bases and J by 10 bases, leaving 10 bases between them. This chain's CDR3 is CASSTRQSPLHF. The CDR3 bases are TGTGCCAGCAGCACCCGACAGTCACCCCTCCACTTT.

The rearrangement uses TRBV30 and TRBJ1-5; 8 nucleotides agree with TRBD1. Germline lookup yields CDR1 GTSNPN and CDR2 SVGIG (reference sequence). Germline trimming cut 2 bases from V and 9 bases from J; bases unmatched to any gene: 9. The CDR3 covers 14 residues. In DNA, the CDR3 is TGTGCCTGGAGTATTTCCGGGACAGGACTGCCCCAGCATTTT. It yields the protein CAWSISGTGLPQHF.

The CDR3 DNA reads as TGCGCCAGCAGCTTGGGGGGGACAACTCCCAGCTCCTATAATTCACCCCTCCACTTT. Translating gives CASSLGGTTPSSYNSPLHF. This sequence joins TRBV5-1 and TRBJ1-6; D is possibly TRBD1 (6 bases). Germline V lookup: CDR1 SGHRS, CDR2 YFSETQ. V dropped 0 bases and J dropped 0 bases, with 16 bases sitting between them. CDR3 length: 19 residues.